The rows below give T cell receptor beta chains drawn from one sample of a study of blood T cell repertoires in COVID-19. The table came from immunoSEQ multiplex PCR; TCRdb's copy has only in-frame clones and leaves some out. The repertoire has about 82,000 clones, roughly 80% of them found once; the top ten carry 18%. Sequencing input: peripheral blood. Receptors originate from an elderly man with active or convalescent COVID-19. The conserved cysteine and the conserved F or W are not part of the CDR3 here. Each record gives: V gene, J gene, CDR3 protein.

>TRBV30|TRBJ1-1
AWSVSRGGTEAF
>TRBV27|TRBJ1-4
ASSLLPPGEINEKLF
>TRBV7-9|TRBJ2-2
ASSLAGAGELF
>TRBV4-2|TRBJ1-2
ASSQNREIYGYT
>TRBV7-8|TRBJ1-1
ASSEQPNTEAF
>TRBV7-2|TRBJ1-2
ASSRQGPFYGYT
>TRBV5-1|TRBJ1-1
ASSEGMNTEAF
>TRBV7-9|TRBJ2-1
ASSLGLVSYNEQF
>TRBV6-6|TRBJ1-3
ASSFGQVGNTIY
>TRBV10-2|TRBJ1-5
ASSESRDRGGNQPQH
>TRBV7-8|TRBJ2-2
ASRPRLAGEGELF
>TRBV5-4|TRBJ1-3
ASSPGQVSGNTIY
>TRBV4-1|TRBJ1-1
ASSQDIETGKRNTEAF
>TRBV9|TRBJ1-1
ASSVEGRGLAEAF
>TRBV14|TRBJ1-2
ASSPWASGGYT
>TRBV7-3|TRBJ1-3
ASSPPRAGTDGNTIY
>TRBV5-1|TRBJ2-2
ASSAWRGNTGELF